This T cell receptor (beta chain) was sequenced during a study of T cell responses to AZD1222 COVID-19 vaccine. About this clone: What it recognizes is unknown.

Findings and caveats of the study: Only after the peak T cell response were repertoires sampled. Clonal diversity was possibly underestimated; the donors were predominantly white British and more often female. It was only a handful of AZD1222 recipients who were seropositive at baseline.

Germline lookup yields CDR1 LGHNT and CDR2 FRNRAP. This CDR3 is built from 16 residues. V lost 2 bases, J lost 6 bases, and 19 bases lay in between. The protocol was immunoSEQ multiplex PCR, while the TCRdb copy is restricted to in-frame clones and leaves out a portion. The sample includes more than 95,000 clones, around 84% of them seen just once. The chain employs TRBV12-5 and TRBJ1-2; possibly TRBD1 for D (5 bases). This receptor was identified in an adult who received the AZD1222 COVID-19 vaccine. The source was peripheral blood, collected 28 days after the second AZD1222 dose. The CDR3 nucleotides are TGTGCTAGTGGTTTGAGTCGGACACCTCCAGAGAATGGCTACACCTTC. It is translated as CASGLSRTPPENGYTF.